The next 9 T cell receptor beta chains were all read from a single sample in a study of shared clonotypes between healthy human individuals. Profiling relied on immunoSEQ multiplex PCR, and the TCRdb table lists in-frame clones only, not all of them. The table has 1,500,000 or so clones, 96% seen once. The source material was naive CD4+ T cells sorted from blood. The sample's subset: CD45RA+ positively selected. The receptors stem from a man aged 25-40 years in good health.

This sequence joins TRBV9 and TRBJ2-1; D possibly corresponds to TRBD2 (6 bases). Trimming shortened V by 4 bases and J by 10 bases, and 18 bases separated the two germline ends. Germline V gives CDR1 SGDLS, CDR2 YYNGEE. The CDR3 loop spans 14 amino acids. CDR3 sequence reads: CASSRASALGEQFF. CDR3 DNA sequence: TGTGCCAGCAGCAGGGCTAGCGCTCTAGGGGAGCAGTTCTTC.

The V gene is TRBV5-1, the J gene TRBJ2-5, with TRBD2 identical over 13 bases. J was trimmed by 2 bases and V by 2 bases; bases with no gene match: 12. Germline CDR1 reads SGHRS; CDR2 reads YFSETQ. This CDR3 is 19 amino acids long. This CDR3 reads CASSLTSGRGYGDQETQYF. Written as DNA, the CDR3 is TGCGCCAGCAGCTTAACTAGCGGGAGGGGGTATGGAGATCAAGAGACCCAGTACTTC.

The V and J genes are TRBV5-1 and TRBJ2-3; 14 nucleotides agree with TRBD2. After removal of 1 base from V and 4 bases from J, the junction contained 2 bases not matched to a gene. There are 16 residues in the CDR3. Germline CDR1 reads SGHRS; CDR2 reads YFSETQ. The CDR3 is CASSLRGLAGADTQYF. The DNA for the CDR3 is TGCGCCAGCAGCTTGCGGGGACTAGCGGGAGCAGATACGCAGTATTTT.

This chain connects TRBV29-1 to TRBJ2-3, with 10 nucleotides matching TRBD1. Germline CDR1 and CDR2: SQVTM and ANQGSEA. Unmatched junction bases numbered 9, after V lost 3 bases and J lost 6 bases. This CDR3 is 15 amino acids long. The CDR3 coding sequence is TGCAGCGTTGACGGCCGGGACAGGGGAAGCGATACGCAGTATTTT. This sequence encodes CSVDGRDRGSDTQYF.

The V call is TRBV10-2, the J call TRBJ2-3; D may correspond to TRBD1 or TRBD2 (5 bases each). Looked up from germline, CDR1 is WSHSY and CDR2 is SAAADI. CDR3 length: 14 amino acids. V lost 7 bases and J 4 bases, leaving 15 bases between the germline ends. This CDR3 is CASTRRGGPDTQYF. The CDR3 bases are TGCGCCAGCACCCGTCGGGGCGGCCCAGATACGCAGTATTTT.

The chain joins TRBV19 to TRBJ2-7; 7 bases agree with TRBD1. CDR3 length equals 16 residues. V shed 5 bases and J 0 bases; nucleotides not matched to a gene: 10. Germline lookup yields CDR1 LNHDA and CDR2 SQIVND (reference sequence). CDR3 nucleotide sequence: TGTGCCAGTAGTTCGCCTCAGGGGGTCTACTCCTACGAGCAGTACTTC. Translation gives CASSSPQGVYSYEQYF.

This sequence joins TRBV19 and TRBJ2-3; D unresolved. This CDR3 comprises 12 residues. V lost 7 bases and J 2 bases, leaving 7 bases between the germline ends. Per germline, CDR1 LNHDA and CDR2 SQIVND (reference sequence). The CDR3: CASIGDTDTQYF. Written as DNA, the CDR3 is TGTGCCAGTATTGGGGACACAGATACGCAGTATTTT.

CDR3: CSAADLLAGPVLEYEQYF. The CDR3 region has the DNA TGCAGCGCCGCGGATCTACTAGCGGGCCCAGTTTTGGAGTACGAGCAGTACTTC. The chain carries TRBV29-1 and TRBJ2-7; 9 nucleotides agree with TRBD2. The CDR3 runs 18 residues. The germline V gene encodes CDR1 SQVTM and CDR2 ANQGSEA. V gave up 7 bases and J gave up 4 bases; unmatched junction bases: 23.

The chain has TRBV7-3 and TRBJ2-2; D might be TRBD2 (6 bases). V lost 6 bases to trimming and J lost 0 bases, with 17 bases between them. Germline V gene lookup returns CDR1 SGHTA and CDR2 FQGTGA. The CDR3 runs to 17 residues. CDR3 sequence (DNA): TGTGCCAGCAGAGATTCAAGGGCGGGGCCGAACACCGGGGAGCTGTTTTTT. Translating it yields CASRDSRAGPNTGELFF.